This is a list of T cell receptor beta chains from one sample in a study of blood T cell repertoires in COVID-19. The repertoire was sequenced with immunoSEQ multiplex PCR; TCRdb's copy has only in-frame clones and lacks some. The sample carries 250,000 to 300,000 clones, just over 90% recorded once. Material for sequencing was peripheral blood. These receptors were collected from a woman aged 25 to 39 with COVID-19, enrolled during active disease. The CDR3 runs from the conserved cysteine through the conserved F or W. The D gene is left open where the match is weak. Clone size is stated in some rows and not others, as once, few, many or a class when expanded.

clone size: once
J gene: TRBJ2-2
D gene: .
V gene: TRBV27
CDR3 DNA: TGTGCCAGCAGCCTCGGTCCCACCGGGGAGCTGTTTTTT
CDR3 protein: CASSLGPTGELFF

clone size: .
J gene: TRBJ2-3
D gene: .
V gene: TRBV5-1
CDR3 DNA: TGCGCCAGCAGCCCGTACTACCTCACAGATACGCAGTATTTT
CDR3 protein: CASSPYYLTDTQYF

clone size: .
J gene: TRBJ1-2
D gene: .
V gene: TRBV7-2
CDR3 DNA: TGTGCCAGCAGCTTAGCGGTAGTGTATGGCTACACCTTC
CDR3 protein: CASSLAVVYGYTF

clone size: .
J gene: TRBJ2-3
D gene: TRBD2
V gene: TRBV5-1
CDR3 DNA: TGCGCCAGCAGCATGATACGGGGACTAGCGGACAGCACAGATACGCAGTATTTT
CDR3 protein: CASSMIRGLADSTDTQYF

clone size: .
J gene: TRBJ2-7
D gene: .
V gene: TRBV6-6
CDR3 DNA: TGTGCCAGCAACCCCGGGACATTTTCCTCCTACGAGCAGTACTTC
CDR3 protein: CASNPGTFSSYEQYF

clone size: .
J gene: TRBJ2-5
D gene: .
V gene: TRBV3-1/TRBV3-2
CDR3 DNA: TGTGCCAGCAGAAGAGGGGGGGAGGAGACCCAGTACTTC
CDR3 protein: CASRRGGEETQYF

clone size: once
J gene: TRBJ2-1
D gene: TRBD2
V gene: TRBV30
CDR3 DNA: TGTGCCTGGAGTGGGACTAGCGGTTACAATGAGCAGTTCTTC
CDR3 protein: CAWSGTSGYNEQFF

clone size: once
J gene: TRBJ1-6
D gene: TRBD1
V gene: TRBV7-9
CDR3 DNA: TGTGCCAGCAGCTTTTCCACAGGGGGCTTCACCCTCCACTTT
CDR3 protein: CASSFSTGGFTLHF

clone size: .
J gene: TRBJ1-1
D gene: .
V gene: TRBV6-5
CDR3 DNA: TGTGCCAGAGATGGGAGGGACCTCGAAGCTTTCTTT
CDR3 protein: CARDGRDLEAFF

clone size: .
J gene: TRBJ2-2
D gene: TRBD2
V gene: TRBV5-1
CDR3 DNA: TGCGCCAGCAGCTTGAGGGAGGGCACCGGGGAGCTGTTTTTT
CDR3 protein: CASSLREGTGELFF

clone size: .
J gene: TRBJ2-7
D gene: TRBD2
V gene: TRBV25-1
CDR3 DNA: TGTGCCAGCAGTGACAGGGCTAGCGGGTACTCCTACGAGCAGTACTTC
CDR3 protein: CASSDRASGYSYEQYF

clone size: once
J gene: TRBJ1-6
D gene: .
V gene: TRBV4-1
CDR3 DNA: TGCGCCAGCAGCCAAGATCTCCGGAATTCACCCCTCCACTTT
CDR3 protein: CASSQDLRNSPLHF

clone size: .
J gene: TRBJ1-4
D gene: .
V gene: TRBV29-1
CDR3 DNA: TGCAGCGCAGGACAGATTAATGAAAAACTGTTTTTT
CDR3 protein: CSAGQINEKLFF

clone size: .
J gene: TRBJ2-3
D gene: .
V gene: TRBV4-1
CDR3 DNA: TGCGCCAGCAGCCCAGCGGCCACCACAGATACGCAGTATTTT
CDR3 protein: CASSPAATTDTQYF

clone size: .
J gene: TRBJ2-5
D gene: TRBD2
V gene: TRBV6-5
CDR3 DNA: TGTGCCAGCAGCGGAAGCGGGAGGGCCGTGGAGACCCAGTACTTC
CDR3 protein: CASSGSGRAVETQYF

clone size: .
J gene: TRBJ1-6
D gene: .
V gene: TRBV10-3
CDR3 DNA: TGTGCCATCAGTGACTTGGTCTCGAGCTCCTATAATTCACCCCTCCACTTT
CDR3 protein: CAISDLVSSSYNSPLHF

clone size: .
J gene: TRBJ2-7
D gene: TRBD1
V gene: TRBV7-6
CDR3 DNA: TGTGCCAGCAGCCCGGTCCCCGGGACAGGGCAATACGAGCAGTACTTC
CDR3 protein: CASSPVPGTGQYEQYF

clone size: .
J gene: TRBJ1-4
D gene: TRBD1
V gene: TRBV3-1/TRBV3-2
CDR3 DNA: TGTGCCAGCAGCCAAGGCAGGGGGCCTAATGAAAAACTGTTTTTT
CDR3 protein: CASSQGRGPNEKLFF

clone size: .
J gene: TRBJ2-1
D gene: TRBD2
V gene: TRBV7-9
CDR3 DNA: TGTGCCAGCAGCTTAGCGCTAGGGCTAGCGGCCAAGGAGCAGTTCTTC
CDR3 protein: CASSLALGLAAKEQFF

clone size: .
J gene: TRBJ1-3
D gene: TRBD1
V gene: TRBV14
CDR3 DNA: TGTGCCAGCAGCCTCGTTTCAGGGGGACATAACACCATATATTTT
CDR3 protein: CASSLVSGGHNTIYF

clone size: .
J gene: TRBJ1-2
D gene: .
V gene: TRBV6-1
CDR3 DNA: TGTGCCAGCAGTGAGTATAACAGAGAAGCCTATGGCTACACCTTC
CDR3 protein: CASSEYNREAYGYTF

clone size: .
J gene: TRBJ2-1
D gene: .
V gene: TRBV6-5
CDR3 DNA: TGTGCCAGCAAGGAGGGGCTTACGCACAATGAGCAGTTCTTC
CDR3 protein: CASKEGLTHNEQFF

clone size: .
J gene: TRBJ1-4
D gene: TRBD1
V gene: TRBV2
CDR3 DNA: TGTGCCAGCCGCCGGGACAGGGACAGTGAAAAACTGTTTTTT
CDR3 protein: CASRRDRDSEKLFF

clone size: once
J gene: TRBJ2-1
D gene: TRBD2
V gene: TRBV10-1
CDR3 DNA: TGCGCCAGCAGTGCGGCTAGCGGATACAATGAGCAGTTCTTC
CDR3 protein: CASSAASGYNEQFF

clone size: .
J gene: TRBJ1-3
D gene: .
V gene: TRBV7-2
CDR3 DNA: TGTGCCAGCAGCTTAGCGGGGAGTGCAAACACCATATATTTT
CDR3 protein: CASSLAGSANTIYF

clone size: many
J gene: TRBJ2-3
D gene: TRBD2
V gene: TRBV15
CDR3 DNA: TGTGCCACCAGCCTCGGGCTAGCGGGAGGACCCCTCACAGATACGCAGTATTTT
CDR3 protein: CATSLGLAGGPLTDTQYF

clone size: .
J gene: TRBJ1-2
D gene: TRBD1
V gene: TRBV12-3/TRBV12-4
CDR3 DNA: TGTGCCAGCAGTTTGGGACAGGGGGTTGGCTACACCTTC
CDR3 protein: CASSLGQGVGYTF

clone size: .
J gene: TRBJ2-7
D gene: TRBD1
V gene: TRBV2
CDR3 DNA: TGTGCCAGCAGGGGGACAGGGGTAATGGTTACCTACGAGCAGTACTTC
CDR3 protein: CASRGTGVMVTYEQYF

clone size: .
J gene: TRBJ2-5
D gene: .
V gene: TRBV1
CDR3 DNA: TGCACCAGCAGCGGGGCGGTTGAGACCCAGTACTTC
CDR3 protein: CTSSGAVETQYF

clone size: .
J gene: TRBJ2-1
D gene: TRBD1
V gene: TRBV5-1
CDR3 DNA: TGCGCCAGCAGCTTGGAGGACAGGTCTCGGTACAATGAGCAGTTCTTC
CDR3 protein: CASSLEDRSRYNEQFF

clone size: once
J gene: TRBJ1-3
D gene: TRBD1
V gene: TRBV28
CDR3 DNA: TGTGCCAGCAGTAGGACAGGGGCCGGAAACACCATATATTTT
CDR3 protein: CASSRTGAGNTIYF

clone size: .
J gene: TRBJ2-1
D gene: TRBD1
V gene: TRBV28
CDR3 DNA: TGTGCCAGCAGTCCCCCGACAGGGGCCCTAGTCAATGAGCAGTTCTTC
CDR3 protein: CASSPPTGALVNEQFF

clone size: .
J gene: TRBJ1-5
D gene: .
V gene: TRBV5-1
CDR3 DNA: TGCGCCAGCAGCTTGGGGGACAATAGCAATCAGCCCCAGCATTTT
CDR3 protein: CASSLGDNSNQPQHF

clone size: .
J gene: TRBJ1-2
D gene: TRBD1
V gene: TRBV19
CDR3 DNA: TGTGCCAGTAGTACAGGGGGCTATGGCTACACCTTC
CDR3 protein: CASSTGGYGYTF

clone size: .
J gene: TRBJ1-1
D gene: .
V gene: TRBV5-5
CDR3 DNA: TGTGCCAGCAGCTTGCAGAGGGACACCAACACTGAAGCTTTCTTT
CDR3 protein: CASSLQRDTNTEAFF

clone size: .
J gene: TRBJ2-1
D gene: TRBD2
V gene: TRBV7-2
CDR3 DNA: TGTGCCAGCAGCGAGGGACTAGCGACCTACAATGAGCAGTTCTTC
CDR3 protein: CASSEGLATYNEQFF

clone size: .
J gene: TRBJ2-7
D gene: .
V gene: TRBV27
CDR3 DNA: TGTGCCAGCAGCCTTACGCCATCAGGGACCTACGAGCAGTACTTC
CDR3 protein: CASSLTPSGTYEQYF